This T cell receptor (beta chain) was identified during a study of CD8 T cells in ankylosing spondylitis. Findings and caveats of the study: A motif in TCR beta, a set of 8 or 9 highly homologous variants, appeared characteristic of ankylosing spondylitis blood. Prior literature has documented some motif variants in synovial fluid and blood from reactive arthritis.

Each CDR3 protein gets one entry after TCRdb re-called the 5' RACE reads with MiXCR. The table records roughly 670,000 distinct CDR3 sequences, roughly 19% of them present only once. This CDR3 is 15 amino acids long. Germline lookup yields CDR1 SEHNR and CDR2 FQNEAQ (reference sequence). The V gene lost 5 bases and the J gene lost 0 bases, with 13 bases spanning the gap. This clonotype was found a few times. The antigen is unknown. Sequencing input: blood, either unsorted or a sorted T cell fraction (not recorded which). The sequence came from a male donor with ankylosing spondylitis. V gene TRBV7-9 combines with J gene TRBJ1-1, with no clear D. The CDR3, as DNA: TGTGCCAGCAGCGAACTTATGAGGTTGAACACTGAAGCTTTCTTT. Residues: CASSELMRLNTEAFF.